This TCR beta chain was retrieved from a study of shared clonotypes between healthy human individuals. In the case of this clone: Its antigen is not identified.

Deep was the level at which the assay was run. The assay was immunoSEQ multiplex PCR, and TCRdb's table has in-frame clones only and misses some. Of 1,400,000 or so clones detected, approximately 98.5% appear once; the ten largest clones hold around 0.38%. Study results and limitations: Memory subsets generally showed lower estimated richness than naive subsets.

Trimming stripped 7 bases from V and 0 bases from J, with 12 bases between. The CDR3 extends over 14 amino acids. From germline, CDR1 is LNHDA and CDR2 SQIVND (reference sequence). This chain uses TRBV19 with TRBJ1-1; no reliable D call. This clonotype originated in a man aged 25 to 40 in good health. Material: naive CD4+ T cells sorted from blood. This sample's subset: CD45RA+ positively selected. The CDR3 reads CASNQDKMNTEAFF. Here the CDR3 DNA reads TGTGCCAGTAACCAGGATAAAATGAACACTGAAGCTTTCTTT.